One sample yielded the 28 T cell receptor beta chains listed below, sequenced in a study of identical twins. TCRdb processed the 5' RACE reads anew with MiXCR; each CDR3 protein has one entry. The data show a few hundred thousand distinct CDR3 sequences, around 8.8% seen once. These data were also filed under a second study, of yellow fever vaccine responses in identical twins.

Sequenced input: memory (CD45RO+) T cells sorted from blood. The receptors originated from a woman between 18 and 29 years old in good health.

In this sample, this clonotype turned up a few times. The chain has TRBV5-1 and TRBJ2-3, with D hard to call. With 0 bases removed from V and 4 bases from J, the gap between germline ends came to 9 bases. Germline V gene sequence: CDR1 SGHRS, CDR2 YFSETQ. This CDR3 has 14 amino acids. CDR3 in amino acids: CASSLASRADTQYF. The CDR3 DNA follows: TGCGCCAGCAGCTTGGCCAGTAGGGCAGATACGCAGTATTTT.

The V and J genes are TRBV5-5 and TRBJ2-7; no reliable D call. CDR1 and CDR2 (germline): SGHKS, YYEKEE (reference sequence). The CDR3 runs 15 residues. Trimming pared 0 bases from V and 2 bases from J, leaving 12 bases between. The DNA of the CDR3 is TGTGCCAGCAGCTTGGGATTAAGGTTCCCCTACGAGCAGTACGTC. Its protein product is CASSLGLRFPYEQYV.

This clonotype was seen a few times. The chain is built from TRBV7-2 and TRBJ1-5, with D tentatively TRBD1 (6 bases). CDR1 is SGHTA and CDR2 is FQGNSA in the germline V gene. Trimming shortened V by 0 bases and J by 2 bases, and 17 bases separated the two germline ends. This CDR3 region has 18 residues. The CDR3, as DNA: TGTGCCAGCAGCTTAGCCGGGCGGGGGCAGAGAGGCAATCAGCCCCAGCATTTT. The encoded protein is CASSLAGRGQRGNQPQHF.

At least ten counts were recorded for this clonotype. The V gene is TRBV24-1, the J gene TRBJ2-7; D uncertain. Trimming removed 4 bases from V and 4 bases from J, with 10 bases in between. The V gene's germline CDR1 is KGHDR and CDR2 SFDVKD. This CDR3 is 13 amino acids long. CDR3 nucleotide sequence: TGTGCCACCAGTGACCGGGCTAGTTACGAGCAGTACTTC. Translated, it gives CATSDRASYEQYF.

The chain has TRBV5-1 and TRBJ2-6, with a possible D match to TRBD1 (6 bases). Germline V CDR1 and CDR2: SGHRS, YFSETQ. The length of the CDR3 is 16 residues. Trimming cost V 3 bases and J 3 bases, with 13 bases left between them. The CDR3 DNA is TGCGCCAGCAGCTCCACTCAGGGGAGTGGGGCCAACGTCCTGACTTTC. Its translation is CASSSTQGSGANVLTF.

At least ten counts were recorded for this clonotype. The chain uses TRBV12-3 or TRBV12-4 and TRBJ2-1; TRBD2 agrees at 7 bases. This CDR3 is 17 amino acids long. J was trimmed by 3 bases and V by 6 bases; bases with no gene match: 14. CDR3 protein: CASSPSEGLAVYNEQFF. DNA for the CDR3: TGTGCCAGCAGCCCCTCCGAGGGGCTAGCGGTCTACAATGAGCAGTTCTTC.

This clonotype appeared a few times. V is TRBV18 and J is TRBJ2-3; D is unclear. The CDR3 is 13 amino acids. V was cut by 3 bases and J by 6 bases, with 10 bases left in between. Germline V lookup: CDR1 KGHSH, CDR2 LQKENI. The CDR3 coding sequence is TGTGCCAGCTCACCCCCCGTAGGGGATACGCAGTATTTT. Translating it yields CASSPPVGDTQYF.

This clonotype was seen more than once but under ten times. The rearrangement uses TRBV20-1 and TRBJ1-2; 8 bases match TRBD1. The germline gives CDR1 DFQATT, CDR2 SNEGSKA (reference sequence). This CDR3 comprises 14 residues. The V gene end was trimmed by 6 bases and the J gene end by 4 bases; junction bases not matched to a gene: 10. CDR3 nucleotide sequence: TGCAGTGCCCCAACCTCAGGACAGGGCTATGGCTACACCTTC. It codes for CSAPTSGQGYGYTF.

This clonotype has ten or more counts. The J gene is TRBJ1-4, the V gene TRBV2; TRBD1 matches at 8 bases. CDR3 length: 16 amino acids. V gave up 5 bases and J gave up 7 bases; unmatched junction bases: 12. Germline CDR1 and CDR2: SNHLY and FYNNEI. In DNA form, the CDR3 reads TGTGCCAGCAGTCAGGACAGGGTTGACCGATCTGAAAAACTGTTTTTT. Encoded protein: CASSQDRVDRSEKLFF. The variable domain in full, completed from reference TRBV2 and TRBJ1-4, reads EPEVTQTPSHQVTQMGQEVILRCVPISNHLYFYWYRQILGQKVEFLVSFYNNEISEKSEIFDDQFSVERPDGSNFTLKIRSTKLEDSAMYFCASSQDRVDRSEKLFFGSGTQLSVL.

The J gene is TRBJ1-1, the V gene TRBV10-3; no clear D gene. This CDR3 spans 15 amino acids. Germline V gene data show CDR1 as ENHRY and CDR2 as SYGVKD. V dropped 5 bases and J dropped 3 bases, with 16 bases sitting between them. The CDR3 loop reads CAISMTGNRDTEAFF. CDR3 DNA: TGTGCCATCAGTATGACCGGAAATCGGGACACTGAAGCTTTCTTT.

This clonotype has at least ten counts. This chain links TRBV6-5 with TRBJ1-5; D is undetermined. V was trimmed by 6 bases and J by 3 bases, leaving 12 bases between them. Germline V CDR1 and CDR2: MNHEY, SVGAGI. The CDR3 consists of 14 residues. DNA of the CDR3: TGTGCCAGCAGCTTAGAGCCTCTCAATCAGCCCCAGCATTTT. Protein product: CASSLEPLNQPQHF.

In its sample, this clonotype was seen a few times. V usage is TRBV7-9 and J usage is TRBJ2-2; the match to TRBD2 covers 8 bases. Per the germline V gene, CDR1 is SEHNR and CDR2 is FQNEAQ (reference sequence). The CDR3 is 16 amino acids. V dropped 6 bases and J dropped 2; count of bases not matched to a gene: 8. CDR3 sequence (DNA): TGTGCCAGCAGTCGACGGGGGGGCATAAACACCGGGGAGCTGTTTTTT. This gives the protein CASSRRGGINTGELFF.

The sample holds many counts of this clonotype. In nucleotides, the CDR3 is TGTGCCAGCTTGCTCAATGAGCAGTTCTTC. It codes for CASLLNEQFF. The gene calls are TRBV7-9 and TRBJ2-1, with D hard to call. V was trimmed by 8 bases and J by 6 bases, leaving 5 bases between them. The germline gives CDR1 SEHNR, CDR2 FQNEAQ (reference sequence). This CDR3 spans 10 amino acids.

This clonotype was recorded many times. This chain joins TRBV5-1 and TRBJ2-7; 12 bases match TRBD1. Trimming removed 4 bases from V and 6 bases from J; junction bases left unmatched: 11. CDR1 is SGHRS, CDR2 YFSETQ, per germline. The CDR3 is made up of 16 amino acids. CDR3 protein: CASSTYPGQGATEQYF. CDR3 DNA sequence: TGCGCCAGCAGCACCTATCCGGGACAGGGGGCAACCGAGCAGTACTTC.

The chain couples TRBV24-1 to TRBJ2-5, with D unclear. V shed 5 bases and J shed 2 bases, with 8 bases lying between them. This CDR3 has 13 residues. Germline assignment: CDR1 KGHDR and CDR2 SFDVKD. In DNA, the CDR3 is TGTGCCACCAGTGTACGGCAGCAAGAGACCCAGTACTTC. Its protein product is CATSVRQQETQYF.

The sample holds a few counts of this clonotype. The V gene is TRBV4-2, the J gene TRBJ2-5; D perhaps matches TRBD1 (7 bases). Per the germline V gene, CDR1 is LGHNA and CDR2 is YNFKEQ. The CDR3 totals 17 residues. The ends were cut back, 4 bases at V and 7 bases at J, with 25 bases in the middle. The CDR3 region is CASSPAGTAGRRGTQYF. The CDR3 bases are TGTGCCAGCAGCCCCGCCGGGACAGCGGGTCGCCGGGGGACCCAGTACTTC.

The chain links TRBV20-1 to TRBJ2-5, with D uncertain. Germline CDR1 DFQATT, CDR2 SNEGSKA (reference sequence). The V gene lost 1 base and the J gene lost 5 bases, with 14 bases spanning the gap. CDR3 length equals 14 residues. The CDR3 loop is CSARASGFGETQYF. The CDR3 DNA is TGCAGTGCTAGAGCCTCGGGTTTTGGGGAGACCCAGTACTTC.

The gene calls are TRBV19 and TRBJ2-1; 9 bases line up with TRBD1. Unmatched junction bases numbered 7, after V lost 7 bases and J lost 6 bases. The CDR3 is 14 residues long. CDR1 is LNHDA, CDR2 SQIVND, per germline (reference sequence). The CDR3 DNA reads as TGTGCCAGTATAGGACAGGGGAATGTCAATGAGCAGTTCTTC. Residues: CASIGQGNVNEQFF.

Only a few counts were recorded for this clonotype. This chain uses TRBV11-2 with TRBJ2-4; 9 bases are a match to TRBD1. This CDR3 contains 15 residues. CDR1 is SGHAT, CDR2 FQNNGV, per germline. V trimming: 1 base; J trimming: 7 bases; junction bases outside the gene matches: 5. The chain's CDR3 is CASSLGPGQGNIQYF. The CDR3, as DNA: TGTGCCAGCAGCTTAGGTCCGGGACAGGGCAACATTCAGTACTTC.

This clonotype appeared many times. This chain joins TRBV5-1 and TRBJ1-5; D call uncertain. V dropped 2 bases and J dropped 8 bases, with 14 bases sitting between them. There are 14 residues in the CDR3. Germline V CDR1 and CDR2: SGHRS, YFSETQ. The CDR3, as DNA: TGCGCCAGCAGCTTCGCGTCAGGTGTCGAGCCCCAGCATTTT. Amino acid sequence: CASSFASGVEPQHF.

The chain uses TRBV19 and TRBJ1-1; a possible D gene is TRBD1 (6 bases). CDR3 length equals 14 residues. V gave up 4 bases and J gave up 0 bases, with 9 bases separating them. Germline V gene lookup returns CDR1 LNHDA and CDR2 SQIVND (reference sequence). Here the CDR3 DNA reads TGTGCCAGTAGTACAGGGGCACTGAACACTGAAGCTTTCTTT. Translating it yields CASSTGALNTEAFF.

In this sample, this clonotype turned up a few times. The chain recombines TRBV11-2 with TRBJ2-1; 11 bases agree with TRBD2. This CDR3 spans 16 amino acids. Unmatched junction bases numbered 8, after V lost 5 bases and J lost 5 bases. The germline gives CDR1 SGHAT, CDR2 FQNNGV. CDR3 in DNA: TGTGCCAGCAGCAACCTGGGACTAGCGGAGAACAATGAGCAGTTCTTC. It is translated as CASSNLGLAENNEQFF.

This clonotype was counted at least ten times. The gene calls are TRBV3-1 and TRBJ2-1, with 10 nucleotides matching TRBD2. The CDR3 covers 15 residues. V dropped 0 bases and J dropped 11; count of bases not matched to a gene: 7. Germline assignment: CDR1 LGHDT and CDR2 YNNKEL (reference sequence). Written as DNA, the CDR3 is TGTGCCAGCAGCCAAGATAGCACTAGCGGGGTACAGCAGTTCTTC. Its translation is CASSQDSTSGVQQFF.

At least ten counts were recorded for this clonotype. This sequence joins TRBV12-3 or TRBV12-4 and TRBJ2-1; 9 bases fit TRBD2. After removal of 3 bases from V and 10 bases from J, the junction contained 13 bases not matched to a gene. CDR3 length equals 16 residues. The CDR3 bases are TGTGCCAGCAGTTTCAGTGGCCTAGCGGGATCTGAAGAGCAGTTCTTC. As protein: CASSFSGLAGSEEQFF.

This clonotype has a count of ten or more. The chain links TRBV20-1 to TRBJ2-5, with D perhaps being TRBD1 or TRBD2 (5 bases each). Trimming took off 2 bases at V and 5 bases at J, with 21 bases between the two ends. Germline CDR1 and CDR2: DFQATT and SNEGSKA (reference sequence). The CDR3 contains 16 residues. The CDR3 is CSARPTPLGELETQYF. CDR3 coding DNA: TGCAGTGCTAGACCAACCCCTTTGGGGGAGCTGGAGACCCAGTACTTC.

This clonotype was detected many times. The chain employs TRBV20-1 and TRBJ2-5; 10 bases are shared with TRBD2. This CDR3 spans 16 amino acids. V was pared by 3 bases and J by 0 bases, with 7 bases of the junction left unmatched. Germline V CDR1 and CDR2: DFQATT, SNEGSKA (reference sequence). The CDR3 region has the DNA TGCAGTGCTAGCTTCGGTAGCGGGAGGTACCAAGAGACCCAGTACTTC. It is translated as CSASFGSGRYQETQYF.

V gene TRBV5-8 combines with J gene TRBJ1-4; 7 bases are a match to TRBD1. Per the germline V gene, CDR1 is SGHTS and CDR2 is YDEGEE. The CDR3 loop spans 15 amino acids. The ends lost 4 bases at V and 3 bases at J; junction bases unmatched: 6. CDR3 nucleotide sequence: TGTGCCAGCAGCCGTACAGGGGCCCCTAATGAAAAACTGTTTTTT. It translates to CASSRTGAPNEKLFF. Full variable domain (remainder filled in from reference TRBV5-8 and TRBJ1-4): EAGVTQSPTHLIKTRGQQATLRCSPISGHTSVYWYQQALGLGLQFLLWYDEGEERNRGNFPPRFSGRQFPNYSSELNVNALELEDSALYLCASSRTGAPNEKLFFGSGTQLSVL.

DNA for the CDR3: TGTGCCAGCAGCCCCTCCAGTAATTCACCCCTCCACTTT. Translation gives CASSPSSNSPLHF. The chain uses TRBV3-1 and TRBJ1-6; D is undetermined. Looked up from germline, CDR1 is LGHDT and CDR2 is YNNKEL (reference sequence). CDR3 length: 13 residues. V lost 4 bases, J lost 6 bases, and 7 bases lay in between.